Shown below are 25 T cell receptor beta chains from a single sample sequenced in a study of control samples from healthy donors and cancer patients. The repertoire was sequenced with immunoSEQ multiplex PCR; TCRdb's copy has only in-frame clones and lacks some. The table lists 230,000 or so clones, roughly 94% of them singletons. Sequenced material: blood. These receptors came from a man aged 50 to 60 in good health.

This sequence joins TRBV9 and TRBJ1-2, with D perhaps matching TRBD1 (5 bases). Between the trimmed V and J ends, which lost 0 bases and 4 bases, there was a span of 10 bases. This CDR3 region has 14 residues. Germline assignment: CDR1 SGDLS and CDR2 YYNGEE. The CDR3: CASSVGGELYGYTF. CDR3 DNA: TGTGCCAGCAGCGTAGGGGGCGAGCTCTATGGCTACACCTTC.

V gene TRBV6-5 combines with J gene TRBJ2-7; D is perhaps TRBD2 (5 bases). V was cut by 5 bases and J by 0 bases, with 14 bases left in between. Germline values: CDR1 MNHEY, CDR2 SVGAGI. The length of the CDR3 is 15 residues. This chain's CDR3 is CASSRGRGLSYEQYF. CDR3 nucleotide sequence: TGTGCCAGCAGTCGGGGTCGGGGTCTCTCCTACGAGCAGTACTTC.

The rearrangement uses TRBV4-1 and TRBJ2-3; 8 positions match TRBD1. V shed 1 base and J 5 bases; nucleotides not matched to a gene: 5. This CDR3 is 15 amino acids long. The germline CDR1 and CDR2 sequences are MGHRA and YSYEKL. The CDR3: CASSQAGGGGDTQYF. The CDR3 nucleotides read TGCGCCAGCAGCCAAGCAGGGGGCGGAGGAGATACGCAGTATTTT.

This clone turned up a few times. The chain is built from TRBV6-5 and TRBJ2-5; TRBD1 matches 7 bases. The CDR3 spans 14 residues. Losses at the gene ends were 3 bases for V and 2 bases for J; bases not matched to a gene: 3. Per germline, CDR1 MNHEY and CDR2 SVGAGI. The CDR3 region is CASSYRDRQETQYF. CDR3 bases: TGTGCCAGCAGTTATCGGGACAGACAAGAGACCCAGTACTTC.

This clone appeared once. The chain employs TRBV6-5 and TRBJ2-7; the D is unclear. The CDR3 spans 13 residues. The V and J ends lost 8 bases and 2 bases respectively, with 13 bases between them. CDR1 and CDR2 from the germline V gene are MNHEY and SVGAGI. CDR3 DNA sequence: TGTGCCAGCCGACGGTGGCAGACCTACGAGCAGTACTTC. It is translated as CASRRWQTYEQYF.

The V and J genes are TRBV28 and TRBJ2-7; D is undetermined. The CDR3 sequence is 13 residues long. The germline V gene has CDR1 MDHEN and CDR2 SYDVKM. V was shortened by 5 bases and J by 3 bases, with 11 bases between the two germline ends. CDR3 residues: CASSPPGRYEQYV. DNA of the CDR3: TGTGCCAGCAGTCCCCCCGGGCGCTACGAGCAGTACGTC.

The gene calls are TRBV6-5 and TRBJ1-1; D is possibly TRBD1 (5 bases). V was trimmed by 2 bases and J by 4 bases, leaving 14 bases between them. The V gene's germline CDR1 is MNHEY and CDR2 SVGAGI. The CDR3 spans 15 residues. CDR3 sequence reads: CASSYPKPGGTEAFF. CDR3 nucleotides: TGTGCCAGCAGTTACCCGAAACCGGGGGGCACTGAAGCTTTCTTT.

The chain combines TRBV28 with TRBJ1-5; unclear D gene. Germline V gene lookup returns CDR1 MDHEN and CDR2 SYDVKM. CDR3 length equals 13 residues. The V end lost 7 bases, the J end lost 10 bases, and 17 bases lay between the germline ends. The CDR3 DNA follows: TGTGCCAGCAACTTGGACGGGTCTCAACCCCAGCATTTT. Translated, it gives CASNLDGSQPQHF.

Only a few counts were recorded for this clone. The chain carries TRBV7-9 and TRBJ2-5, with D possibly being TRBD2 (6 bases). V was pared by 7 bases and J by 5 bases, with 14 bases between. In germline, CDR1 is SEHNR, CDR2 FQNEAQ (reference sequence). The CDR3 sequence is 13 residues long. CDR3 residues: CASIATGGETQYF. CDR3 coding DNA: TGTGCCAGCATCGCGACCGGAGGGGAGACCCAGTACTTC.

The V gene is TRBV2, the J gene TRBJ1-2, with D possibly being TRBD1 (6 bases). V was clipped by 6 bases and J by 3 bases, with 11 bases between them. This CDR3 region has 13 residues. Looked up from germline, CDR1 is SNHLY and CDR2 is FYNNEI. The CDR3 sequence: CASSETGDYGYTF. The CDR3 nucleotides are TGTGCCAGCAGCGAGACAGGCGACTATGGCTACACCTTC.

This chain joins TRBV19 and TRBJ1-4; D gene unclear. V shed 6 bases and J shed 3 bases, with 17 bases lying between them. The CDR3 sequence is 16 residues long. Germline V gene sequence: CDR1 LNHDA, CDR2 SQIVND (reference sequence). The chain's CDR3 is CASSRSAGVSNEKLFF. Here the CDR3 DNA reads TGTGCCAGTAGCCGTTCCGCCGGGGTTTCTAATGAAAAACTGTTTTTT.

The chain uses TRBV28 and TRBJ2-2; D possibly uses TRBD1 or TRBD2 (7 bases each). The CDR3 has 17 amino acids. Germline-derived CDR1 and CDR2 are MDHEN and SYDVKM. V gave up 3 bases and J gave up 3 bases, with 17 bases separating them. The CDR3 bases are TGTGCCAGCAGTTTGGGAGGGGGCGCGGGATACACCGGGGAGCTGTTTTTT. This codes for CASSLGGGAGYTGELFF.

J is TRBJ1-1 and V is TRBV5-1, with D unresolved. From germline, CDR1 is SGHRS and CDR2 YFSETQ. V shed 2 bases and J shed 0 bases, with 8 bases lying between them. The CDR3 totals 14 residues. The CDR3: CASSFNRMNTEAFF. CDR3 in DNA: TGCGCCAGCAGCTTTAATCGGATGAACACTGAAGCTTTCTTT.

V and J are TRBV2 and TRBJ2-1; 8 nucleotides match TRBD1. Per the germline V gene, CDR1 is SNHLY and CDR2 is FYNNEI. The ends lost 2 bases at V and 10 bases at J; junction bases unmatched: 1. There are 12 residues in the CDR3. The CDR3 DNA sequence: TGTGCCAGCAGTGAATGGACAGGGGAGCAGTTCTTC. This gives the protein CASSEWTGEQFF.

The chain employs TRBV6-5 and TRBJ2-7; D tentatively reads TRBD1 or TRBD2 (5 bases each). The germline V and J ends were trimmed by 2 bases and 2 bases, with 13 bases remaining between them. This CDR3 has 15 residues. The germline V gene encodes CDR1 MNHEY and CDR2 SVGAGI. The CDR3 region is CASSYDLRGPYEQYF. The CDR3 region has the DNA TGTGCCAGCAGTTACGATTTGAGGGGCCCCTACGAGCAGTACTTC.

This chain joins TRBV19 and TRBJ1-2, with D possibly matching TRBD1 (6 bases). The V end was cut by 5 bases, the J end by 9 bases, with 34 bases between. The length of the CDR3 is 19 residues. Per the germline V gene, CDR1 is LNHDA and CDR2 is SQIVND (reference sequence). The CDR3: CASSPRPTDRSSLDSRYTF. CDR3 nucleotide sequence: TGTGCCAGTAGTCCCCGTCCAACCGACAGGAGCTCTCTCGATTCCCGCTACACCTTC.

V gene TRBV19 combines with J gene TRBJ2-2; D possibly matches TRBD1 or TRBD2 (5 bases each). Germline CDR1 reads LNHDA; CDR2 reads SQIVND (reference sequence). CDR3 length equals 14 residues. The V and J ends lost 7 bases and 5 bases respectively, with 14 bases between them. The CDR3 protein is CASMWDPGTGELFF. The CDR3 DNA follows: TGTGCCAGTATGTGGGACCCGGGGACCGGGGAGCTGTTTTTT.

The chain carries TRBV2 and TRBJ1-3, with 10 bases aligning to TRBD1. This CDR3 has 15 amino acids. V dropped 4 bases and J dropped 4; count of bases not matched to a gene: 4. Germline V gene lookup returns CDR1 SNHLY and CDR2 FYNNEI. DNA of the CDR3: TGTGCCAGCAGTGGAGGACAGGGGGGCGGAAACACCATATATTTT. Its protein is CASSGGQGGGNTIYF.

The chain is built from TRBV18 and TRBJ1-2; 9 bases agree with TRBD1. The CDR3 contains 15 residues. CDR1 and CDR2 from the germline V gene are KGHSH and LQKENI. Losses at the gene ends were 3 bases for V and 6 bases for J; bases not matched to a gene: 8. As DNA, the CDR3 is TGTGCCAGCTCACCGGGACAGGGATATGGTGATGGCTACACCTTC. It yields the protein CASSPGQGYGDGYTF.

In its sample, this clone was seen once. This chain uses TRBV19 with TRBJ1-4; perhaps TRBD1 as D (5 bases). V lost 2 bases and J lost 4, with 8 bases in between. CDR3 length equals 14 residues. CDR1 and CDR2 from the germline V gene are LNHDA and SQIVND (reference sequence). CDR3 region: CASSIRGVNEKLFF. CDR3 sequence (DNA): TGTGCCAGTAGTATAAGGGGTGTTAATGAAAAACTGTTTTTT.

The chain is built from TRBV3-1 (or the pseudogene TRBV3-2) and TRBJ1-5; D is uncertain. Germline assignment: CDR1 LGHDT and CDR2 YNNKEL (reference sequence). Trimming left V 5 bases short and J 2 bases short, with 7 bases between. The CDR3 contains 13 residues. CDR3 protein: CASSATGNQPQHF. CDR3 bases: TGTGCCAGCAGCGCCACTGGCAATCAGCCCCAGCATTTT.

Only a few counts were recorded for this clone. The genes are TRBV18 and TRBJ1-1; the D is unclear. The CDR3 length is 16 residues. Germline assignment: CDR1 KGHSH and CDR2 LQKENI. Trimming took off 5 bases at V and 1 base at J, with 17 bases between the two ends. The DNA for the CDR3 is TGTGCCAGCTCATCGGAAGGACGGGTAAAGAACACTGAAGCTTTCTTT. Translation: CASSSEGRVKNTEAFF.

The chain is built from TRBV9 and TRBJ2-4, with D possibly being TRBD2 (7 bases). With 3 bases removed from V and 8 bases from J, the gap between germline ends came to 21 bases. The germline CDR1 and CDR2 sequences are SGDLS and YYNGEE. CDR3 length equals 16 residues. The DNA for the CDR3 is TGTGCCAGCAGCGCCCGAGGGGGGGACGATCTTGACATTCAGTACTTC. It codes for CASSARGGDDLDIQYF.

The V and J genes are TRBV30 and TRBJ1-2; 7 bases are shared with TRBD1. Losses at the gene ends were 3 bases for V and 6 bases for J; bases not matched to a gene: 7. The CDR3 is made up of 13 amino acids. Germline CDR1 reads GTSNPN; CDR2 reads SVGIG (reference sequence). CDR3 in DNA: TGTGCCTGGAGCCCCCGGGACAGACATGGCTACACCTTC. This codes for CAWSPRDRHGYTF.

The J gene is TRBJ1-2, the V gene TRBV5-1, with TRBD1 matching over 8 bases. This CDR3 contains 15 residues. With V trimmed by 4 bases and J by 1 base, 6 bases remained unmatched. The germline V gene encodes CDR1 SGHRS and CDR2 YFSETQ. This CDR3 is CASSAGQGNNYGYTF. The CDR3 coding sequence is TGCGCCAGCAGCGCCGGACAGGGAAATAACTATGGCTACACCTTC.